The 21 T cell receptor beta chains reported below all come from one sample, sequenced in a study of shared clonotypes between healthy human individuals. The protocol was immunoSEQ multiplex PCR, while the TCRdb copy is restricted to in-frame clones and leaves out a portion. The data hold roughly 2.6 million clones, with around nine tenths observed a single time. The sequenced sample consisted of naive CD4+ T cells sorted from blood. As for subset: CD45RA+ positively selected. These TCRs come from a man in his late teens or twenties in good health.

The V and J genes are TRBV5-1 and TRBJ1-3; D not certain. The ends were cut back, 0 bases at V and 6 bases at J, with 10 bases in the middle. There are 14 residues in the CDR3. The germline gives CDR1 SGHRS, CDR2 YFSETQ. The CDR3 DNA follows: TGCGCCAGCAGCTTGGAATCCGGAAAAAACACCATATATTTT. This codes for CASSLESGKNTIYF.

This clone has just one count. The gene calls are TRBV20-1 and TRBJ2-1; D uncertain. Germline V CDR1 and CDR2: DFQATT, SNEGSKA (reference sequence). Trimming took off 6 bases at V and 6 bases at J, with 6 bases between the two ends. CDR3 size: 10 residues. CDR3 region: CSADPNEQFF. The CDR3, as DNA: TGCAGTGCAGACCCCAATGAGCAGTTCTTC.

The J gene is TRBJ1-4, the V gene TRBV7-8, with D unresolved. V was trimmed by 5 bases and J by 2 bases, leaving 18 bases between them. The V gene's germline CDR1 is SGHVS and CDR2 FQNEAQ. The length of the CDR3 is 17 residues. The CDR3 loop is CASSPEMWAGTNEKLFF. In DNA, the CDR3 is TGTGCCAGCAGCCCAGAAATGTGGGCGGGGACTAATGAAAAACTGTTTTTT.

J is TRBJ1-3 and V is TRBV5-1; 8 bases agree with TRBD1. Per germline, CDR1 SGHRS and CDR2 YFSETQ. The CDR3 runs to 15 residues. V lost 4 bases and J lost 3; bases outside the gene matches: 6. CDR3 amino acids: CASSTGQGVGNTIYF. The CDR3 nucleotides read TGCGCCAGCAGCACAGGACAGGGCGTTGGAAACACCATATATTTT. The variable domain in full, with the rest retrieved from reference TRBV5-1 and TRBJ1-3, is KAGVTQTPRYLIKTRGQQVTLSCSPISGHRSVSWYQQTPGQGLQFLFEYFSETQRNKGNFPGRFSGRQFSNSRSEMNVSTLELGDSALYLCASSTGQGVGNTIYFGEGSWLTVV.

The genes are TRBV10-3 and TRBJ2-3, with no clear D. This CDR3 region has 12 residues. CDR1 is ENHRY, CDR2 SYGVKD, per germline. V lost 6 bases and J lost 2, with 6 bases in between. CDR3 residues: CAIREHTDTQYF. The CDR3 bases are TGTGCCATCAGGGAACACACAGATACGCAGTATTTT.

The gene calls are TRBV7-2 and TRBJ2-1; 12 positions agree with TRBD2. Germline CDR1 SGHTA, CDR2 FQGNSA. There are 12 residues in the CDR3. The CDR3 spells CTTSGSHNEQFF. CDR3 DNA: TGTACGACTAGCGGGAGTCACAATGAGCAGTTCTTC.

This chain links TRBV30 with TRBJ1-4, with TRBD1 matching over 8 bases. The trim removed 1 base at V and 8 bases at J, leaving 9 bases unmatched. Germline CDR1 GTSNPN, CDR2 SVGIG (reference sequence). CDR3 length: 15 amino acids. DNA for the CDR3: TGTGCCTGGAGTGGCACAGGGGGGGGGAGGGAAAAACTGTTTTTT. Translated: CAWSGTGGGREKLFF.

To note about this clone: This CDR3 is also generated by other DNA sequences in the sample. The chain has TRBV7-2 and TRBJ1-3; D is uncertain. The V gene's germline CDR1 is SGHTA and CDR2 FQGNSA. This CDR3 has 14 residues. The ends were cut back, 5 bases at V and 0 bases at J, with 8 bases in the middle. The CDR3 loop is CASSPRSSGNTIYF. DNA of the CDR3: TGTGCCAGCAGCCCGCGGAGCTCTGGAAACACCATATATTTT.

Of note for this clone: A read error may produce the germline difference seen at one junction end. The V gene is TRBV6-5, the J gene TRBJ2-7, with D perhaps matching TRBD1 (6 bases). Per germline, CDR1 MNHEY and CDR2 SVGAGI. This CDR3 contains 13 residues. This CDR3 is CAGRDDRSYEQYF. The CDR3 DNA reads TGTGCCGGCAGGGACGACAGGAGTTACGAGCAGTACTTC.

Here the CDR3 reads CASSPGSSRDRAYEQYF. The DNA of the CDR3 is TGTGCCAGCAGCCCAGGAAGTAGCCGGGACAGGGCCTACGAGCAGTACTTC. The chain carries TRBV16 and TRBJ2-7; 9 nucleotides match TRBD1. Germline CDR1 reads KGHSY; CDR2 reads FQNENV. Losses at the gene ends were 4 bases for V and 2 bases for J; bases not matched to a gene: 12. The CDR3 length is 17 residues. The full variable domain, with the rest looked up from reference TRBV16 and TRBJ2-7, is GEEVAQTPKHLVRGEGQKAKLYCAPIKGHSYVFWYQQVLKNEFKFLISFQNENVFDETGMPKERFSAKCLPNSPCSLEIQATKLEDSAVYFCASSPGSSRDRAYEQYFGPGTRLTVT.

Concerning this clone itself: Distinct nucleotide sequences in the sample also encode this CDR3. This rearrangement joins TRBV5-1 to TRBJ2-1, with TRBD2 matching 12 bases. V was pared by 5 bases and J by 7 bases, with 1 base of the junction left unmatched. Per the germline V gene, CDR1 is SGHRS and CDR2 is YFSETQ. The CDR3 covers 13 residues. CDR3 coding DNA: TGCGCCAGCAGGACTAGCGGGGGTAATGAGCAGTTCTTC. Protein: CASRTSGGNEQFF. The full variable domain, rest sourced from reference TRBV5-1 and TRBJ2-1, is KAGVTQTPRYLIKTRGQQVTLSCSPISGHRSVSWYQQTPGQGLQFLFEYFSETQRNKGNFPGRFSGRQFSNSRSEMNVSTLELGDSALYLCASRTSGGNEQFFGPGTRLTVL.

The chain carries TRBV11-2 and TRBJ2-5, with 9 bases identical to TRBD2. The CDR3 extends over 15 amino acids. Losses at the gene ends were 2 bases for V and 0 bases for J; bases not matched to a gene: 1. Germline CDR1 and CDR2: SGHAT and FQNNGV. The CDR3 sequence: CASSLTSGYQETQYF. CDR3 sequence (DNA): TGTGCCAGCAGCTTAACTAGCGGGTACCAAGAGACCCAGTACTTC.

The chain couples TRBV6-5 to TRBJ1-6, with D perhaps matching TRBD1 (5 bases). The V end lost 6 bases, the J end lost 4 bases, and 10 bases lay between the germline ends. CDR1 MNHEY and CDR2 SVGAGI come from the germline V gene. This CDR3 spans 14 amino acids. Here the CDR3 reads CASRFREYNSPLHF. The CDR3 DNA reads as TGTGCCAGCAGGTTCAGGGAGTATAATTCACCCCTCCACTTT.

The gene calls are TRBV5-4 and TRBJ1-4, with a weak D call TRBD1 (6 bases). V lost 4 bases, J lost 0 bases, and 13 bases lay in between. This CDR3 region has 16 residues. Germline loops: CDR1 SGHNT, CDR2 YYREEE (reference sequence). Here the CDR3 reads CASSRYRDATNEKLFF. In DNA form, the CDR3 reads TGTGCCAGCAGCAGGTACAGGGATGCAACTAATGAAAAACTGTTTTTT.

The V and J genes are TRBV29-1 and TRBJ2-3, with 8 bases fitting TRBD2. The V and J ends lost 3 bases and 3 bases, in that order; junction bases with no gene match: 2. Germline CDR1 SQVTM, CDR2 ANQGSEA. The CDR3 is 13 amino acids. Written as DNA, the CDR3 is TGCAGCGTTGATCCTAGCGGGACAGATACGCAGTATTTT. It translates to CSVDPSGTDTQYF.

This sequence joins TRBV5-1 and TRBJ2-7; TRBD2 matches at 11 bases. CDR1 and CDR2 from the germline V gene are SGHRS and YFSETQ. The CDR3 length is 17 residues. The trim removed 0 bases at V and 2 bases at J, leaving 7 bases unmatched. The CDR3 DNA sequence: TGCGCCAGCAGCTTGGGAGGACTAGCGGGCTTTACCTACGAGCAGTACTTC. Translated: CASSLGGLAGFTYEQYF. Complete variable domain (other parts from reference TRBV5-1 and TRBJ2-7): KAGVTQTPRYLIKTRGQQVTLSCSPISGHRSVSWYQQTPGQGLQFLFEYFSETQRNKGNFPGRFSGRQFSNSRSEMNVSTLELGDSALYLCASSLGGLAGFTYEQYFGPGTRLTVT.

The chain joins TRBV29-1 to TRBJ2-1; D call uncertain. Trimming removed 4 bases from V and 7 bases from J, with 8 bases in between. The germline V gene encodes CDR1 SQVTM and CDR2 ANQGSEA. The CDR3 is 11 residues long. CDR3 DNA: TGCAGCGTTGCGGCAGTAAATGAGCAGTTCTTC. Protein sequence: CSVAAVNEQFF.

The V call is TRBV4-1, the J call TRBJ2-7; maybe TRBD1 (7 bases). Germline values: CDR1 MGHRA, CDR2 YSYEKL. V lost 3 bases and J 2 bases, leaving 14 bases between the germline ends. This CDR3 region has 15 residues. CDR3 sequence reads: CASSHGGGLTYEQYF. The CDR3, as DNA: TGCGCCAGCAGCCATGGAGGGGGCTTAACCTACGAGCAGTACTTC.

This clone was seen a handful of times. The V and J genes are TRBV6-5 and TRBJ1-6; perhaps TRBD1 as D (6 bases). This CDR3 has 14 amino acids. Germline-derived CDR1 and CDR2 are MNHEY and SVGAGI. Trimming left V 7 bases short and J 8 bases short, with 15 bases between. The CDR3 is CASTGGTYDSPLHF. CDR3 coding DNA: TGTGCCAGCACTGGGGGGACATACGATTCACCCCTCCACTTT.

V usage is TRBV15 and J usage is TRBJ2-5, with D tentatively TRBD2 (6 bases). The length of the CDR3 is 13 residues. Deletions cut 5 bases from V and 1 base from J, with 8 bases between. The germline gives CDR1 LNHNV, CDR2 YYDKDF (reference sequence). For the CDR3, the DNA is TGTGCCACCAGCGCCGGGGGCCAAGAGACCCAGTACTTC. Its translation is CATSAGGQETQYF. Combining the CDR3 with reference TRBV15 and TRBJ2-5 gives the whole variable domain DAMVIQNPRYQVTQFGKPVTLSCSQTLNHNVMYWYQQKSSQAPKLLFHYYDKDFNNEADTPDNFQSRRPNTSFCFLDIRSPGLGDTAMYLCATSAGGQETQYFGPGTRLLVL.

This chain joins TRBV9 and TRBJ2-5; D remains unclear. The CDR3 loop spans 16 amino acids. V was clipped by 3 bases and J by 1 base, with 16 bases between them. Germline V gene sequence: CDR1 SGDLS, CDR2 YYNGEE. CDR3 sequence (DNA): TGTGCCAGCAGCGCCGCTCTACGAGGAACCCAAGAGACCCAGTACTTC. Translation: CASSAALRGTQETQYF.